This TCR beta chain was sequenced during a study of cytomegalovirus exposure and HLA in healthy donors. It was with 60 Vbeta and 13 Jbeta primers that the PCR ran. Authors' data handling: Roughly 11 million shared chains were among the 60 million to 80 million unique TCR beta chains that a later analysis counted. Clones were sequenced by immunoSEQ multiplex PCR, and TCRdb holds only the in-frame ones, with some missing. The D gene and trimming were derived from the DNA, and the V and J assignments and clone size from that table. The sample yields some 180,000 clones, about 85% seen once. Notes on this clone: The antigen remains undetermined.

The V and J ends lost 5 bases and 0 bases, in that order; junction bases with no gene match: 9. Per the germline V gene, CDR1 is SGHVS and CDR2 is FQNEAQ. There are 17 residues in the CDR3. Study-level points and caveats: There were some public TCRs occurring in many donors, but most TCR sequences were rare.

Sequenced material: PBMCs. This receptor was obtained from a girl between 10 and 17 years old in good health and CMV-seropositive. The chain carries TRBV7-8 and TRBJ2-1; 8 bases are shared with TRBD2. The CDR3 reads CASSPASGSVSYNEQFF. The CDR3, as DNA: TGTGCCAGCAGCCCAGCGAGCGGGAGTGTCTCCTACAATGAGCAGTTCTTC.